These T cell receptor beta chains were read from a single sample in a study of prognosis after radiotherapy for stage I lung cancer. In TCRdb, the multiplex PCR reads were re-called with MiXCR into one record per CDR3 protein. The data contain about 17,000 distinct CDR3 sequences, about a sixth of them seen just once; the ten biggest clones take up around 40%. The sample here was PBMCs, taken before or after stereotactic body radiation therapy (not recorded which). All receptors come from a donor over 45 with non-small cell lung cancer. Each CDR3 is given with its conserved first and last residue. Each record gives: CDR3 length, D gene, V gene, clone size, J gene, CDR3 DNA, CDR3 protein. The D gene is left open where the match is weak. Not every row has a clone size; where given, it reads once, few, many or a size class.

13	NA	TRBV9	many	TRBJ1-1	TGTGCCAGCAGTCAGGGAAAACGCACTGAAGCTTTCTTT	CASSQGKRTEAFF
15	TRBD1	TRBV5-4	many	TRBJ1-4	TGTGCCAGCAGTTCCGGACAGGGTAATAATGAAAAACTGTTTTTT	CASSSGQGNNEKLFF
15	NA	TRBV6-5	many	TRBJ2-4	TGTGCCAGCAGTTATTGGGGGGTTGGCAAAAACATTCAGTACTTC	CASSYWGVGKNIQYF
16	NA	TRBV19	many	TRBJ1-5	TGTGCCAGTAGTATAACTCCGACAGTAAGCAATCAGCCCCAGCATTTT	CASSITPTVSNQPQHF
16	TRBD2	TRBV20-1	many	TRBJ2-7	TGCAGTGCTAGACCTTTAGCGGGAGGTGGCTACTACGAGCAGTACTTC	CSARPLAGGGYYEQYF
14	NA	TRBV13	many	TRBJ2-5	TGTGCCAGCAGCTTCAAATCGGGTGACGAGACCCAGTACTTC	CASSFKSGDETQYF
15	TRBD1	TRBV5-6	many	TRBJ1-5	TGTGCCAGCAGCTTGACCCAGGGGGACAATCAGCCCCAGCATTTT	CASSLTQGDNQPQHF
19	TRBD2	TRBV6-9	NA	TRBJ2-5	TGTGCCAGCAGTTTCGGGGCACGGGGGGGGCGGCTAGCTCGAGAGACCCAGTACTTC	CASSFGARGGRLARETQYF
12	NA	TRBV7-2	many	TRBJ2-2	TGTGCCAGCAGTAACCCCACCGGGGAGCTGTTTTTT	CASSNPTGELFF
15	TRBD2	TRBV20-1	many	TRBJ2-1	TGCAGTGCTAGACGGGGGGGATACAGTTTTAATGAGCAGTTCTTC	CSARRGGYSFNEQFF
14	NA	TRBV9	NA	TRBJ2-4	TGTGCCAGCAGCCCCAAGTCCTCGTTAAACATTCAGTACTTC	CASSPKSSLNIQYF
12	NA	TRBV6-9	many	TRBJ1-2	TGTGCCAGCAGTTACCCACTTATGGGCTACACCTTC	CASSYPLMGYTF
13	NA	TRBV27	many	TRBJ1-5	TGTGCCAGCAGCCAAGGCAGGGCTCAGCCCCAGCATTTT	CASSQGRAQPQHF
13	NA	TRBV7-3	many	TRBJ2-3	TGTGCCAGCAGCGATGACGGCACAGATACGCAGTATTTT	CASSDDGTDTQYF
15	NA	TRBV30	many	TRBJ1-2	TGTGCCTGGAGATTACAGGGCCCGGGGAGTGGAGGCTACACCTTC	CAWRLQGPGSGGYTF
12	NA	TRBV5-6	many	TRBJ1-1	TGTGCCAGCAGCTTGACGGACACTGAAGCTTTCTTT	CASSLTDTEAFF
15	TRBD2	TRBV18	many	TRBJ2-5	TGTGCCAGCTCACCAGGGGGGACTAGTATCTTGACCCAGTACTTC	CASSPGGTSILTQYF
13	NA	TRBV20-1	many	TRBJ2-1	TGCAGTGCTAGTTGGAGACTACCAAATGAGCAGTTCTTC	CSASWRLPNEQFF
18	TRBD2	TRBV6-5	many	TRBJ2-2	TGTGCCAGCAGTTACATGCTAGCGGGGGCGATATTCACCGGGGAGCTGTTTTTT	CASSYMLAGAIFTGELFF
16	TRBD2	TRBV12-5	many	TRBJ2-1	TGTGCTAGTGGTTTCGCTGGACTAGGGCGCTACAATGAGCAGTTCTTC	CASGFAGLGRYNEQFF
12	TRBD1	TRBV29-1	many	TRBJ1-1	TGCAGCGTTGAAGAAGGGGGGACAGGGCGTCAATTT	CSVEEGGTGRQF
14	TRBD2	TRBV27	NA	TRBJ2-1	TGTGACTCACTCCCCCCCGGGAGGAGGCGTGAGCAGTTCTTC	CDSLPPGRRREQFF
17	NA	TRBV11-3	medium-sized	TRBJ2-1	TGTGCCAGCAGCTTAGATCTCTTGGGGGTGGCCTACAATGAGCAGTTCTTC	CASSLDLLGVAYNEQFF
16	NA	TRBV5-1	many	TRBJ2-5	TGCGCCAGCAGCTTGGCCCCTGCGGCAACGCAAGAGACCCAGTACTTC	CASSLAPAATQETQYF
14	TRBD1	TRBV29-1	few	TRBJ2-3	TGCAGCGTCCCGGGACAGGGTACCACAGATACGCAGTATTTT	CSVPGQGTTDTQYF
14	TRBD2	TRBV20-1	medium-sized	TRBJ2-3	TGCAGTGCTCTTAGCGGGAGAAGCACAGATACGCAGTATTTT	CSALSGRSTDTQYF
14	NA	TRBV7-9	many	TRBJ1-2	TGTGCCAGCAGCCCGGGGGACACCCGAATTCGCTACACCTTC	CASSPGDTRIRYTF
17	NA	TRBV5-1	many	TRBJ1-1	TGCGCCAGCAGCTTGGCCTGGGGGAGGTACATGAACACTGAAGCTTTCTTT	CASSLAWGRYMNTEAFF
14	NA	TRBV9	many	TRBJ2-3	TGTGCCAGCGGGGGGTGGGCTAGCACAGATACGCAGTATTTT	CASGGWASTDTQYF
16	NA	TRBV11-2	many	TRBJ1-4	TGTGCCAGCAGCTTAAGCGCCGGGACCTTCAATGAAAAACTGTTTTTT	CASSLSAGTFNEKLFF
17	NA	TRBV11-3	medium-sized	TRBJ1-1	TGTGCCAGCAGCCCTGCTTTCGATTGGGGGTGGAACACTGAAGCTTTCTTT	CASSPAFDWGWNTEAFF
14	NA	TRBV5-1	few	TRBJ1-1	TGCGCCAGCAGCTTTAGTGGGTCGAGCACTGAAGCTTTCTTT	CASSFSGSSTEAFF
15	NA	TRBV11-1	NA	TRBJ2-1	TGTGCCAGCAGCCACGGTGGACAGCTATCCTACGAGCAGTTCTTC	CASSHGGQLSYEQFF
14	NA	TRBV18	many	TRBJ2-5	TGTGCCAGCTCACCACTTAACAGCCAAGAGACCCAGTACTTC	CASSPLNSQETQYF
22	TRBD2	TRBV3-1	many	TRBJ2-7	TGTGCCAGCAGCCAAGAAGCCCGGGGAAGGGCTAGCGGGAGTACCCTTGGTTGGGAGCAGTACTTC	CASSQEARGRASGSTLGWEQYF
14	TRBD1	TRBV5-6	few	TRBJ1-1	TGTGCCAGCAGCCTCGACAGGGTGAGGACTGAAGCTTTCTTT	CASSLDRVRTEAFF
17	TRBD2	TRBV12-5	many	TRBJ2-5	TGTGCTAGTGGACCGGGACTAGCGAAACTCCTGGGAGAGACCCAGTACTTC	CASGPGLAKLLGETQYF
11	TRBD1	TRBV28	many	TRBJ2-1	TGTGCCAGCAGTTTGGGACAGGGGGTGTTCTTC	CASSLGQGVFF
15	NA	TRBV6-1	many	TRBJ1-5	TGTGCCAGCAGTGCTCAAAAGGGGAGCAATCAGCCCCAGCATTTT	CASSAQKGSNQPQHF
14	NA	TRBV28	many	TRBJ2-7	TGTGCCAGCAGTTTAGGGGCCAAGCCCAACGAGCAGTACTTC	CASSLGAKPNEQYF
16	TRBD1	TRBV6-1	many	TRBJ2-7	TGTGCCAGCAGTCACACCACGGGACAGGGACCCTACGAGCAGTACTTC	CASSHTTGQGPYEQYF
15	TRBD2	TRBV25-1	once	TRBJ2-1	TGTGCCAGCAGTGAAACGGGAGGGTCGTACAATGAGCAGTTCTTC	CASSETGGSYNEQFF
15	NA	TRBV6-5	many	TRBJ2-4	TGTGCCAGCAGTTACTCCATCCAGGCCAAAAACATTCAGTACTTC	CASSYSIQAKNIQYF
13	TRBD1	TRBV25-1	many	TRBJ2-3	TGTGCCAGCACTCCGACAGGGTCAGATACGCAGTATTTT	CASTPTGSDTQYF
11	NA	TRBV30	many	TRBJ1-1	TGTGCCTGCAAGGGTTACACTGAAGCTTTCTTT	CACKGYTEAFF
16	NA	TRBV5-6	many	TRBJ2-5	TGTGCCAGCAGCTGGACGTCGGGGTACCTCCAAGAGACCCAGTACTTC	CASSWTSGYLQETQYF
16	TRBD1	TRBV6-1	many	TRBJ1-4	TGTGCCAGCAGGGACGACAGGGGGAGAGTATCCGAAAAACTGTTTTTT	CASRDDRGRVSEKLFF
15	NA	TRBV3-1	many	TRBJ2-5	TGTGCCAGCAGCCAAGTTCGACTAATGGGGGAGACCCAGTACTTC	CASSQVRLMGETQYF